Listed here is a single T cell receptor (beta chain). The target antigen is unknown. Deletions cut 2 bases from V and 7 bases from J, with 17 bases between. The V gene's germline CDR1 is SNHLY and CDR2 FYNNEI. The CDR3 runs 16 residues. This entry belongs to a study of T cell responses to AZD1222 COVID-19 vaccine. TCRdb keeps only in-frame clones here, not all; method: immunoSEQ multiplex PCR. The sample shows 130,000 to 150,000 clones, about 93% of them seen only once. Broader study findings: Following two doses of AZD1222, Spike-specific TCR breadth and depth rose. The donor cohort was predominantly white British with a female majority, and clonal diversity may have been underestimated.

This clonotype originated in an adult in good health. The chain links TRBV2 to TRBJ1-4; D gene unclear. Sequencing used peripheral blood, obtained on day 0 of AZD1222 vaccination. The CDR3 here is CASSESGVRAREKLFF. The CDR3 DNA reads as TGTGCCAGCAGTGAATCAGGCGTGCGAGCGCGTGAAAAACTGTTTTTT.